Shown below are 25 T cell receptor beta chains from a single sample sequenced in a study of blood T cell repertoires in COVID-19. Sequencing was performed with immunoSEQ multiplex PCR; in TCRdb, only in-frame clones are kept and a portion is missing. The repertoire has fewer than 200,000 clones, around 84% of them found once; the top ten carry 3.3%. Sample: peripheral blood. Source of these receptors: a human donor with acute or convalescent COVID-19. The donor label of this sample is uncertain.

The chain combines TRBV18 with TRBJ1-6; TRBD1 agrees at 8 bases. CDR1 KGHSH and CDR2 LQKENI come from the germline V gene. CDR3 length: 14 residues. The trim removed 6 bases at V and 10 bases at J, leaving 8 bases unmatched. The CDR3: CASSLTGERSPLHF. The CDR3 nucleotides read TGTGCCAGCTCTTTGACAGGGGAAAGATCACCCCTCCACTTT.

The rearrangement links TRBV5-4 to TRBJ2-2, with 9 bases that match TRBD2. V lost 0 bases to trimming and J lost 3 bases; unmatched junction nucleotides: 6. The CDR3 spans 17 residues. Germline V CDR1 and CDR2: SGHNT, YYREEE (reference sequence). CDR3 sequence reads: CASSLGLAEGHTGELFF. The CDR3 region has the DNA TGTGCCAGCAGCTTGGGACTAGCGGAGGGCCACACCGGGGAGCTGTTTTTT.

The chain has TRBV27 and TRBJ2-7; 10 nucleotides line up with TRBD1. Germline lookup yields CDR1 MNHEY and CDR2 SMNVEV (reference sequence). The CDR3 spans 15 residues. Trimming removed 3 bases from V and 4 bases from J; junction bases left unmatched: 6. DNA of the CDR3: TGTGCCAGCAGTTTTAAGGGACAGGGGCAGTACGAGCAGTACTTC. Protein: CASSFKGQGQYEQYF.

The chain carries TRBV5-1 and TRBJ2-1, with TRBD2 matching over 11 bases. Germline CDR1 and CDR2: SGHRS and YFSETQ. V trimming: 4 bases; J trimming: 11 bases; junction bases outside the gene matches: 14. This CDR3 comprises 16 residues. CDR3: CASSPGSSGGRFQQFF. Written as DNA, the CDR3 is TGCGCCAGCAGCCCCGGTTCTAGCGGGGGGCGTTTTCAGCAGTTCTTC.

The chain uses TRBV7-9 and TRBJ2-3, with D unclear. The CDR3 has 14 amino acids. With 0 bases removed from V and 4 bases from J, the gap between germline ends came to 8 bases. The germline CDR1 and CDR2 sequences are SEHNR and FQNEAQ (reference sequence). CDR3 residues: CASSLAPNPDTQYF. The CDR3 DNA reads TGTGCCAGCAGCTTAGCGCCTAACCCAGATACGCAGTATTTT.

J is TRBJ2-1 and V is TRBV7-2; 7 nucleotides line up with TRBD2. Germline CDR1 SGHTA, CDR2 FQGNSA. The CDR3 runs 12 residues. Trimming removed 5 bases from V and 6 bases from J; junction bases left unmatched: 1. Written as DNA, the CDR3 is TGTGCCAGCAGCGGGGGGGTCAATGAGCAGTTCTTC. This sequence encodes CASSGGVNEQFF.

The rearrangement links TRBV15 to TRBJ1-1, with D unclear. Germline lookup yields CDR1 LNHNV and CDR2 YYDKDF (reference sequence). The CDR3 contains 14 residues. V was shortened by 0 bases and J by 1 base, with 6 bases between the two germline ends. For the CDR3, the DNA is TGTGCCACCAGCAGAGACCCCGGGAACACTGAAGCTTTCTTT. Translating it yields CATSRDPGNTEAFF. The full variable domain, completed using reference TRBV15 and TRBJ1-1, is DAMVIQNPRYQVTQFGKPVTLSCSQTLNHNVMYWYQQKSSQAPKLLFHYYDKDFNNEADTPDNFQSRRPNTSFCFLDIRSPGLGDTAMYLCATSRDPGNTEAFFGQGTRLTVV.

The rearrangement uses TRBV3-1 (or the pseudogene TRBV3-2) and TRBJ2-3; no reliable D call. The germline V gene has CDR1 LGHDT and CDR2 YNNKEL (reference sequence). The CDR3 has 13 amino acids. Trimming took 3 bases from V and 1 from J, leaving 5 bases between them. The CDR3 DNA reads TGTGCCAGCAGCCACCGGGGCACAGATACGCAGTATTTT. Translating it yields CASSHRGTDTQYF.

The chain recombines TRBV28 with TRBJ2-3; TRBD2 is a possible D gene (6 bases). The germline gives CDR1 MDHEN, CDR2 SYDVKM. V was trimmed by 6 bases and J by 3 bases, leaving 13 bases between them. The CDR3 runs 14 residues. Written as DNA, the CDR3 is TGTGCCAGCAGAAGTAGCGGTATGACAGATACGCAGTATTTT. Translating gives CASRSSGMTDTQYF.

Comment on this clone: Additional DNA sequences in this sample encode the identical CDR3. In nucleotides, the CDR3 is TGCGCCAGCAGCAGCCAGGGCAGCATGAACACTGAAGCTTTCTTT. Translated: CASSSQGSMNTEAFF. The chain is built from TRBV5-1 and TRBJ1-1, with D perhaps TRBD1 (5 bases). Deletions cut 4 bases from V and 0 bases from J, with 13 bases between. There are 15 residues in the CDR3. CDR1 and CDR2 from the germline V gene are SGHRS and YFSETQ.

CDR3 bases: TGCGCCAGCAGCCAACTAGCGGGGGGGCCAGGTAATGAGCAGTTCTTC. Its protein product is CASSQLAGGPGNEQFF. The V and J genes are TRBV4-3 and TRBJ2-1, with 12 nucleotides matching TRBD2. J gave up 7 bases and V 2 bases, and 6 bases lay outside the gene matches. Germline V gene data show CDR1 as LGHNA and CDR2 as YSLEER. The CDR3 is 16 amino acids.

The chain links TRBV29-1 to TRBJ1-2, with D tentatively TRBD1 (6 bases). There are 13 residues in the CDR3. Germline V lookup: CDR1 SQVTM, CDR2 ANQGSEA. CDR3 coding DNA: TGCCGCGGGGGCCTCCTGGGCGCGGGGGGCTACACCTTC. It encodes CRGGLLGAGGYTF.

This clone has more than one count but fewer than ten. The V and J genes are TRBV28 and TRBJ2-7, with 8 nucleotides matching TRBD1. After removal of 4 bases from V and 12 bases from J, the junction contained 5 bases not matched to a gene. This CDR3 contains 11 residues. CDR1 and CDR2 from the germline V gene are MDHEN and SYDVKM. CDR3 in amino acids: CASSSSGTGYF. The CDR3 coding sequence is TGTGCCAGCAGTTCCTCCGGGACAGGGTACTTC.

In DNA, the CDR3 is TGCAGCGTCACAGGGGGCGCAGGGTATGGCTACACCTTC. This translates into CSVTGGAGYGYTF. The chain has TRBV29-1 and TRBJ1-2, with 9 bases matching TRBD1. The CDR3 consists of 13 residues. The germline V gene encodes CDR1 SQVTM and CDR2 ANQGSEA. V was clipped by 6 bases and J by 5 bases; unmatched bases: 7.

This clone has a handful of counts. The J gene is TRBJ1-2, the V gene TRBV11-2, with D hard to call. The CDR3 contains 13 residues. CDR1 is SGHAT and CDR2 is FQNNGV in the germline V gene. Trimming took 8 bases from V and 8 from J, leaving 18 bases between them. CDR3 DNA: TGTGCCAGCGCCACGCGCGGAGGGCTCGGCTACACCTTC. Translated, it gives CASATRGGLGYTF.

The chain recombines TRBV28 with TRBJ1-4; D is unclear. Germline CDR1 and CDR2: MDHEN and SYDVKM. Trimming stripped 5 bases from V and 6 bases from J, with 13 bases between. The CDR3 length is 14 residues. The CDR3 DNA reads TGTGCCAGCAGTCTAACCACCCGGTATGAAAAACTGTTTTTT. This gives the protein CASSLTTRYEKLFF. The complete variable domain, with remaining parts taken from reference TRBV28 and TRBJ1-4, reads DVKVTQSSRYLVKRTGEKVFLECVQDMDHENMFWYRQDPGLGLRLIYFSYDVKMKEKGDIPEGYSVSREKKERFSLILESASTNQTSMYLCASSLTTRYEKLFFGSGTQLSVL.

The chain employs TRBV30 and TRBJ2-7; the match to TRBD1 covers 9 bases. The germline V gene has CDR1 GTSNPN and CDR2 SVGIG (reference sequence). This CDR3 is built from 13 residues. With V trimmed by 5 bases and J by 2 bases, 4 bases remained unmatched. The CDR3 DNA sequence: TGTGCCTGGGACAGGGGGTCAACCTACGAGCAGTACTTC. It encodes CAWDRGSTYEQYF.

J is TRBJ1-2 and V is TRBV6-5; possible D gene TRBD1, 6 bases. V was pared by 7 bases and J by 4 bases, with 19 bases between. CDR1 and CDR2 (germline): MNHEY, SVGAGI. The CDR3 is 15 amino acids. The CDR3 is CASKGNRVGPYGYTF. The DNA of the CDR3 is TGTGCCAGCAAAGGAAACAGGGTCGGGCCCTATGGCTACACCTTC.

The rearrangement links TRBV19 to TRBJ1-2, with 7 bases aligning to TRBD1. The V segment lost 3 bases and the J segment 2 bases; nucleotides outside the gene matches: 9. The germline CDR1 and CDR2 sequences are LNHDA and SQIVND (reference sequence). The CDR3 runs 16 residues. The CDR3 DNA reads TGTGCCAGTAGTATCCCGCGACAGGGTTTGAACTATGGCTACACCTTC. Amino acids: CASSIPRQGLNYGYTF.

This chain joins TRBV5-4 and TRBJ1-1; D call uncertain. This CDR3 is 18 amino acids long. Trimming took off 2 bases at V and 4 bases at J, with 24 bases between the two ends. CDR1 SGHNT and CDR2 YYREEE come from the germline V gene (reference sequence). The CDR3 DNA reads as TGTGCCAGCAGCTTAGGAGGGCAGCTTACATTAAGGACCACTGAAGCTTTCTTT. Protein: CASSLGGQLTLRTTEAFF. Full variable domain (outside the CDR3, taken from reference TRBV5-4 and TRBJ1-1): ETGVTQSPTHLIKTRGQQVTLRCSSQSGHNTVSWYQQALGQGPQFIFQYYREEENGRGNFPPRFSGLQFPNYSSELNVNALELDDSALYLCASSLGGQLTLRTTEAFFGQGTRLTVV.

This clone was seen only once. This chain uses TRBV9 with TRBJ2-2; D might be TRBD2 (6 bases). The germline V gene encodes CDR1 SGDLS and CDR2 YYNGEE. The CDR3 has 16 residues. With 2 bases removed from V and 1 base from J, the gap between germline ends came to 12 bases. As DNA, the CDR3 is TGTGCCAGCAGCGTCTTCTGGGGAGGGAACACCGGGGAGCTGTTTTTT. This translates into CASSVFWGGNTGELFF.

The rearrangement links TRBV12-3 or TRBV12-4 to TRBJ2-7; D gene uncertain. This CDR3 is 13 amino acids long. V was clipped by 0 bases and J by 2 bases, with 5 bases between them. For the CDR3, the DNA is TGTGCCAGCAGTTTAGCTCCCACCTACGAGCAGTACTTC. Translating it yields CASSLAPTYEQYF.

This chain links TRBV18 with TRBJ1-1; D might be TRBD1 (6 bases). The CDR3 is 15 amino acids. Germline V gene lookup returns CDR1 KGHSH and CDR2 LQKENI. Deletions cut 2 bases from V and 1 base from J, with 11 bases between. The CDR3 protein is CASSPGGAQNTEAFF. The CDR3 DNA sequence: TGTGCCAGCTCACCAGGGGGGGCGCAGAACACTGAAGCTTTCTTT.

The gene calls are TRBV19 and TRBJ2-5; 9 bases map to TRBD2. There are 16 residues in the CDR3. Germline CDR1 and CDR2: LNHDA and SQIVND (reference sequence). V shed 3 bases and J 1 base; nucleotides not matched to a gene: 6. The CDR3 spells CASSITLAGLQETQYF. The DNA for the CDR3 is TGTGCCAGTAGTATCACACTAGCGGGCCTCCAAGAGACCCAGTACTTC.

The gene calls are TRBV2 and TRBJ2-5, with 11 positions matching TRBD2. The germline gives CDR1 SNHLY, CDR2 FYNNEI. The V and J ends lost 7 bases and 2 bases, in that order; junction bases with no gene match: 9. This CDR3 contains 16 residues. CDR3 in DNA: TGTGCCAGCACTCTGGGACTAGCGGCCACACAAGAGACCCAGTACTTC. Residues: CASTLGLAATQETQYF. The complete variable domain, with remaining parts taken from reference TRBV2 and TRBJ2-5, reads EPEVTQTPSHQVTQMGQEVILRCVPISNHLYFYWYRQILGQKVEFLVSFYNNEISEKSEIFDDQFSVERPDGSNFTLKIRSTKLEDSAMYFCASTLGLAATQETQYFGPGTRLLVL.